This note documents a single TCR beta chain sequence. Its antigen has not been determined. At one end the junction does not follow the germline gene, possibly because of a read error. The data were taken from a study of shared T cell receptors in the human thymus (dated by TCRdb to 2020 to 2023). In the study overall: The study investigated the way shared, self-reactive T-cell receptor alpha chains are produced in the human thymus.

The cysteine opens and the phenylalanine closes a CDR3 of 16 amino acids. The CDR3 DNA has 48 bases and is translated from base 1. Looking up the germline V gene yields CDR1 SGHRS and CDR2 YFSETQ. The library was generated by the immunoSEQ multiplex PCR assay. TCRdb carries this immuneACCESS record with in-frame sequences only. Its versions omit some clonotypes, under half of them owing to an unresolved V gene in the studies checked, with the rest unexplained. This sample comprises about 660,000 clones, about 90% of them detected only once. The ten largest clones capture approximately 0.0097% of the sample. These data are also associated with another study on human thymus T cells. The second study reports: Immunologically healthy infants undergoing open corrective cardiac surgery for congenital heart defects in Finland were used as donors. Thymus tissue was collected as surgical resects that were removed during corrective cardiac surgery. V and J gene segment usage appeared biased in both thymic and peripheral blood repertoires. The related research reported highly overlapping thymic TCR repertoires among unrelated individuals. The study described the TCR alpha and beta repertoires in fewer than 10 infant thymus samples and four matching peripheral blood samples. Donor ages ranging from 7 to 244 days were recorded, and five to seven male and a couple of female infants were included in the cohort. After being mechanically released from the tissue, thymocytes were kept at -70 degrees C in pellets of about 9-32 million cells. A QIAsymphony instrument was used to extract genomic DNA from the frozen cell pellets. The immunoSEQ multiplex PCR assay was used to amplify the TCRB and TCRAD loci from a standardized quantity of quality-controlled genomic DNA. The amplicons covered the V(D)J region and were long enough to include the CDR3 and to identify the V and J genes. The commercial immunoSEQ service was used to sequence amplicons on an Illumina platform. Primer bias and sequencing errors were corrected using previously described methods, and TCRAD and TCRB definitions followed the IMGT database. The repertoires were analysed using immunoSEQ Analyzer 3.0 and VDJTools for basic statistics, V/J segment usage, diversity estimates, rarefaction and pairwise overlap. Diversity was estimated with Chao1, ChaoE, Efron-Thisted, Shannon and inverse Simpson indices, and also on datasets down-sampled to the smallest sample. Repertoire overlap was determined by strict matching of CDR3 nucleotide sequence, V gene and J gene, and Jaccard-based multidimensional scaling clustering was applied. On average, around 810,000 unique TCRB clonotypes were obtained from thymus samples, compared with about 84,000 from blood samples.

The sequencing input was thymocytes. The chain uses TRBV5-1 and TRBJ2-7; TRBD2 aligns with 10 central bases. This clonotype was obtained from a boy under two years old with a congenital heart defect. Donor details come from another sample of the same person, matched by shared clones. Here the CDR3 is given as CANSPGGTSGAHEQYF. The DNA sequence is given as TGCGCCAACAGCCCGGGAGGTACTAGCGGGGCCCACGAGCAGTACTTC.